This T cell receptor (beta chain) appears in the sequencing data of a study of T-cell memory formation after mild COVID-19. Study-wide results and caveats: Confirmation was lacking for SARS-CoV-2 specificity of second-wave clones that peaked on day 37. Clones that shrank (day 15 to 85) were balanced CD4/CD8, whereas later expanders leaned CD4+. Of the contracting clones, CD4+ ones lay mainly in CM and EM, and CD8+ ones in EMRA.

5'RACE with constant-segment primers built TCRalpha and TCRbeta cDNA libraries with UMIs. One entry per CDR3 protein, called by TCRdb with MiXCR from the 5' RACE reads. The table shows roughly 110,000 distinct CDR3 sequences, with roughly an eighth occurring only once. Ten or more counts support this clonotype. Its matching antigen is unknown. Trimming removed 5 bases at V and 3 bases at J, with 4 bases between. Germline loops: CDR1 MNHEY, CDR2 SMNVEV (reference sequence). CDR3 length equals 12 residues. The chain joins TRBV27 to TRBJ2-2; no definite D call. The TCR originated in an adult woman who had mild COVID-19 (a few samples of this study predate the infection). Cell type and time point are not known. Sequencing input: PBMCs or a T cell subset sorted from them (not recorded which). The DNA of the CDR3 is TGTGCCAGCAGTCACTACACCGGGGAGCTGTTTTTT. Encoded protein: CASSHYTGELFF.